Included here is one TCR beta chain sequence, with context. Its antigen is unknown. The data were taken from a study of beta chain features in type 1 diabetes. Study-wide points: Among all four CD4+ subsets, Type 1 diabetes patients had TCRB CDR3s that were moderately but significantly shorter. The VDJ junctions of type 1 diabetes patients carried fewer insertions and more deletions.

TCRB transcripts that were expressed got sequenced, as all of the isolated RNA had been reverse transcribed. Produced via immunoSEQ multiplex PCR; TCRdb's table is partial and in-frame only. The table shows tens of thousands of clones, with around 45% occurring only once. The CDR3 length is 16 residues. J gave up 0 bases and V 6 bases, and 9 bases lay outside the gene matches. Germline CDR1 is SNHLY and CDR2 is FYNNEI. This clonotype was obtained from a man aged 25-40 years with type 1 diabetes. This chain joins TRBV2 and TRBJ2-5; 8 nucleotides align to TRBD1. Sequencing was carried out using Tregs from blood. CDR3 sequence reads: CASSPQQGVYQETQYF. The DNA of the CDR3 is TGTGCCAGCAGCCCCCAACAGGGGGTGTACCAAGAGACCCAGTACTTC.